These 32 T cell receptor beta chains share one sample of origin, sequenced in a study of blood T cell repertoires in COVID-19. Measured with immunoSEQ multiplex PCR; TCRdb has only the in-frame clones, and not every one. Here the sample spans roughly 260,000 clones, roughly 82% being singletons. What was sequenced was peripheral blood. These receptors were collected from a woman of 80 years or more with active or convalescent COVID-19.

V is TRBV2 and J is TRBJ2-5; 9 positions match TRBD2. The length of the CDR3 is 14 residues. The junction had 7 bases not matched to a gene; V was cut back by 6 bases and J by 5 bases. Germline CDR1 and CDR2: SNHLY and FYNNEI. CDR3 nucleotide sequence: TGTGCCAGCAGGCCTGGACTAGCGAGGGAGACCCAGTACTTC. Translated: CASRPGLARETQYF.

The rearrangement uses TRBV3-1 (or the pseudogene TRBV3-2) and TRBJ1-6; D unclear. The germline V gene has CDR1 LGHDT and CDR2 YNNKEL (reference sequence). The V end was cut by 2 bases, the J end by 7 bases, with 9 bases between. The CDR3 runs 14 residues. This CDR3 reads CASSQNRFNSPLHF. Written as DNA, the CDR3 is TGTGCCAGCAGCCAAAACAGATTCAATTCACCCCTCCACTTT.

The V call is TRBV27, the J call TRBJ1-2; 9 positions match TRBD1. The germline V gene has CDR1 MNHEY and CDR2 SMNVEV (reference sequence). CDR3 size: 14 residues. Trimming at V came to 5 bases and at J to 2 bases, leaving 3 bases not matched to a gene. The CDR3 is CASSRQGGNYGYTF. The CDR3 DNA follows: TGTGCCAGCAGTCGACAGGGGGGGAACTATGGCTACACCTTC.

The chain joins TRBV4-1 to TRBJ2-1; 8 nucleotides match TRBD1. Per germline, CDR1 MGHRA and CDR2 YSYEKL. With 4 bases clipped from V and 3 bases from J, the junction kept 8 bases outside the gene matches. The CDR3 covers 16 residues. CDR3 amino acids: CASSRSTGQDYNEQFF. The CDR3 nucleotides read TGCGCCAGCAGCCGAAGTACGGGACAGGACTACAATGAGCAGTTCTTC.

The count of this clone is one. The chain uses TRBV18 and TRBJ1-2; TRBD1 is a possible D gene (6 bases). Trimming took off 0 bases at V and 9 bases at J, with 14 bases between the two ends. Germline CDR1 and CDR2: KGHSH and LQKENI. This CDR3 has 14 amino acids. This CDR3 reads CASSPPTRGMSYTF. The CDR3 region has the DNA TGTGCCAGCTCACCACCTACAAGGGGGATGAGCTACACCTTC.

V and J are TRBV6-5 and TRBJ1-6; D is possibly TRBD1 (5 bases). The CDR3 is made up of 16 amino acids. In germline, CDR1 is MNHEY, CDR2 SVGAGI. Trimming took off 0 bases at V and 11 bases at J, with 17 bases between the two ends. The DNA of the CDR3 is TGTGCCAGCAGTTACTCTACGGGGGGGGAGAGGACACCCCTCCACTTT. This encodes CASSYSTGGERTPLHF.

This clone has only one observation. The chain couples TRBV30 to TRBJ1-5; D ambiguous. This CDR3 has 14 amino acids. Germline CDR1 reads GTSNPN; CDR2 reads SVGIG (reference sequence). Trimming stripped 1 base from V and 0 bases from J, with 7 bases between. The CDR3 protein is CAWSGVDSNQPQHF. CDR3 DNA: TGTGCCTGGAGTGGAGTAGATAGCAATCAGCCCCAGCATTTT.

This clone has only a few counts. J is TRBJ2-2 and V is TRBV4-1; TRBD2 matches at 13 bases. CDR1 and CDR2 (germline): MGHRA, YSYEKL. The length of the CDR3 is 14 residues. Trimming cost V 6 bases and J 7 bases; bases outside gene matches: 2. CDR3 bases: TGCGCCAGCAGAGGGACTAGCGGGATCGGGGAGCTGTTTTTT. This translates into CASRGTSGIGELFF.

The genes are TRBV3-1 (or the pseudogene TRBV3-2) and TRBJ1-2; D call uncertain. Germline V gene lookup returns CDR1 LGHDT and CDR2 YNNKEL (reference sequence). V shed 0 bases and J shed 4 bases, with 12 bases lying between them. The CDR3 extends over 15 amino acids. For the CDR3, the DNA is TGTGCCAGCAGCCAAGATTGGATTCGGGGCTATGGCTACACCTTC. Protein product: CASSQDWIRGYGYTF.

This clone showed up just a few times. The gene calls are TRBV2 and TRBJ2-3, with TRBD2 matching 8 bases. The CDR3 contains 16 residues. J gave up 3 bases and V 1 base, and 6 bases lay outside the gene matches. The germline V gene encodes CDR1 SNHLY and CDR2 FYNNEI. CDR3 region: CASSEVGSGRTDTQYF. CDR3 coding DNA: TGTGCCAGCAGTGAAGTAGGGAGCGGGAGAACAGATACGCAGTATTTT.

This clone has just one count. At one end the junction does not follow the germline gene, possibly because of a read error. The rearrangement joins TRBV5-1 to TRBJ1-6; D is undetermined. The CDR3 contains 15 residues. Germline V gene lookup returns CDR1 SGHRS and CDR2 YFSETQ. The CDR3 is CASSLELSYNSPLHF. The CDR3 region has the DNA TGCGCCAGCAGTTTGGAACTCTCCTATAATTCACCCCTCCACTTT.

The chain joins TRBV28 to TRBJ1-4; D is perhaps TRBD1 (5 bases). The CDR3 covers 15 residues. Germline V gives CDR1 MDHEN, CDR2 SYDVKM. The V gene lost 5 bases and the J gene lost 0 bases, with 10 bases spanning the gap. The CDR3: CASSVQGATNEKLFF. In nucleotides, the CDR3 is TGTGCCAGCAGTGTGCAGGGTGCAACTAATGAAAAACTGTTTTTT.

V and J are TRBV6-2 or TRBV6-3 and TRBJ2-4, with 7 bases that match TRBD1. From germline, CDR1 is MNHEY and CDR2 SVGEGT. This CDR3 contains 15 residues. Trimming cost V 6 bases and J 2 bases; bases outside gene matches: 7. The CDR3 protein is CASSLPTGSKNIQYF. CDR3 sequence (DNA): TGTGCCAGCAGCCTCCCGACAGGGTCCAAAAACATTCAGTACTTC.

V usage is TRBV4-2 and J usage is TRBJ2-5; 7 nucleotides align to TRBD2. Trimming at V came to 1 base and at J to 2 bases, leaving 1 base not matched to a gene. The CDR3 runs to 14 residues. Germline V gene lookup returns CDR1 LGHNA and CDR2 YNFKEQ. The chain's CDR3 is CASSQVGGQETQYF. CDR3 DNA sequence: TGTGCCAGCAGCCAAGTCGGGGGGCAAGAGACCCAGTACTTC.

This chain links TRBV11-2 with TRBJ2-1; 9 nucleotides match TRBD2. Unmatched junction bases numbered 8, after V lost 5 bases and J lost 0 bases. Germline CDR1 SGHAT, CDR2 FQNNGV. CDR3 length: 17 residues. This chain's CDR3 is CASSPRASGASYNEQFF. The CDR3 DNA reads TGTGCCAGCAGCCCCCGTGCTAGCGGGGCCTCCTACAATGAGCAGTTCTTC.

The rearrangement joins TRBV7-2 to TRBJ1-6, with a possible D match to TRBD1 (6 bases). This CDR3 region has 16 residues. Looked up from germline, CDR1 is SGHTA and CDR2 is FQGNSA. Trimming removed 6 bases at V and 0 bases at J, with 12 bases between. In nucleotides, the CDR3 is TGTGCCAGCAGTTCTACAGGGAGCTCCTATAATTCACCCCTCCACTTT. It encodes CASSSTGSSYNSPLHF.

The genes are TRBV7-9 and TRBJ1-1; 7 nucleotides line up with TRBD1. Germline CDR1 and CDR2: SEHNR and FQNEAQ (reference sequence). The CDR3 is 18 amino acids. Trimming at V came to 4 bases and at J to 0 bases, leaving 14 bases not matched to a gene. The CDR3 here is CASSSPGGTTVMNTEAFF. In nucleotides, the CDR3 is TGTGCCAGCAGCTCTCCAGGGGGGACGACAGTGATGAACACTGAAGCTTTCTTT.

V gene TRBV5-1 combines with J gene TRBJ2-5; TRBD2 matches at 10 bases. The CDR3 consists of 16 residues. Trimming took 4 bases from V and 4 from J; bases not matched to a gene: 10. Germline V gene lookup returns CDR1 SGHRS and CDR2 YFSETQ. The CDR3 DNA is TGCGCCAGCAGCCTAGGGACTAGCGTTGGGAGAGAGACCCAGTACTTC. It encodes CASSLGTSVGRETQYF.

V is TRBV28 and J is TRBJ1-2; TRBD1 might be the D (6 bases). The CDR3 spans 14 residues. V was cut by 2 bases and J by 8 bases, with 15 bases left in between. The germline V gene encodes CDR1 MDHEN and CDR2 SYDVKM. The DNA of the CDR3 is TGTGCCAGCAGTTTAGGTGTTGGGGGCGGCGGCTACACCTTC. It encodes CASSLGVGGGGYTF.

The CDR3 loop is CATPDRDYEQYF. The CDR3, as DNA: TGTGCCACCCCGGACAGAGACTACGAGCAGTACTTC. The chain is built from TRBV6-5 and TRBJ2-7; D possibly corresponds to TRBD1 (6 bases). The CDR3 is made up of 12 amino acids. Germline V gives CDR1 MNHEY, CDR2 SVGAGI. The V gene lost 10 bases and the J gene lost 3 bases, with 13 bases spanning the gap.

The chain uses TRBV9 and TRBJ1-1; D gene ambiguous. The germline V and J ends were trimmed by 0 bases and 3 bases, with 12 bases remaining between them. Germline assignment: CDR1 SGDLS and CDR2 YYNGEE. The CDR3 has 15 residues. The DNA of the CDR3 is TGTGCCAGCAGCGTAGTACCGCTAAGTTACACTGAAGCTTTCTTT. It encodes CASSVVPLSYTEAFF.

The chain combines TRBV28 with TRBJ1-2; D is undetermined. The CDR3 contains 16 residues. The germline gives CDR1 MDHEN, CDR2 SYDVKM. Trimming cost V 7 bases and J 1 base, with 19 bases left between them. This CDR3 reads CASTSGGQERNYGYTF. CDR3 DNA: TGTGCCAGCACCTCCGGAGGGCAGGAGCGTAACTATGGCTACACCTTC.

V and J are TRBV2 and TRBJ1-5; D is perhaps TRBD1 (6 bases). This CDR3 region has 14 residues. Germline V CDR1 and CDR2: SNHLY, FYNNEI. The V end lost 2 bases, the J end lost 6 bases, and 11 bases lay between the germline ends. DNA for the CDR3: TGTGCCAGCAGTGAAAACAGGGACGCTCAGCCCCAGCATTTT. The encoded protein is CASSENRDAQPQHF.

Comment on this clone: This same CDR3 is encoded by further DNA sequences in the sample. The genes are TRBV5-1 and TRBJ2-1; 8 positions match TRBD2. Trimming took 2 bases from V and 4 from J; bases not matched to a gene: 5. There are 15 residues in the CDR3. Germline V lookup: CDR1 SGHRS, CDR2 YFSETQ. The CDR3 coding sequence is TGCGCCAGCAGCTTAACTAGCGGATCATACAATGAGCAGTTCTTC. This sequence encodes CASSLTSGSYNEQFF.

This sequence joins TRBV4-1 and TRBJ1-3; D ambiguous. This CDR3 spans 13 amino acids. Germline lookup yields CDR1 MGHRA and CDR2 YSYEKL. V dropped 5 bases and J dropped 3 bases, with 8 bases sitting between them. CDR3 sequence reads: CASSSTVGNTIYF. The DNA of the CDR3 is TGCGCCAGCAGCTCCACAGTTGGAAACACCATATATTTT.

This CDR3 is CASRLTGVNTEAFF. CDR3 sequence (DNA): TGTGCCAGCAGACTGACAGGGGTGAACACTGAAGCTTTCTTT. The rearrangement links TRBV28 to TRBJ1-1; 8 nucleotides match TRBD1. Trimming took 6 bases from V and 0 from J; bases not matched to a gene: 3. CDR1 and CDR2 (germline): MDHEN, SYDVKM. The CDR3 consists of 14 residues.

This chain joins TRBV19 and TRBJ1-1, with D unresolved. Between the trimmed V and J ends, which lost 5 bases and 4 bases, there was a span of 11 bases. Germline assignment: CDR1 LNHDA and CDR2 SQIVND (reference sequence). This CDR3 contains 13 residues. CDR3 in amino acids: CASSPSRSTEAFF. The CDR3 DNA follows: TGTGCCAGTAGTCCCTCTCGGTCCACTGAAGCTTTCTTT.

This rearrangement joins TRBV28 to TRBJ2-1; TRBD1 might be the D (7 bases). The CDR3 contains 17 residues. Germline V lookup: CDR1 MDHEN, CDR2 SYDVKM. The V and J ends lost 3 bases and 6 bases respectively, with 21 bases between them. CDR3 nucleotide sequence: TGTGCCAGCAGTTTCTTAAGCGGGCAGGGGGACGTCAATGAGCAGTTCTTC. Its translation: CASSFLSGQGDVNEQFF.

The chain uses TRBV2 and TRBJ1-5; 8 bases map to TRBD1. Germline V gene lookup returns CDR1 SNHLY and CDR2 FYNNEI. The V segment lost 7 bases and the J segment 6 bases; nucleotides outside the gene matches: 14. The CDR3 runs 16 residues. CDR3 region: CASTPNQGALGQPQHF. The CDR3, as DNA: TGTGCCAGCACTCCGAACCAGGGGGCTTTAGGTCAGCCCCAGCATTTT.

This rearrangement joins TRBV15 to TRBJ1-2, with D possibly TRBD1 on 5 matching bases. Germline lookup yields CDR1 LNHNV and CDR2 YYDKDF (reference sequence). Trimming removed 1 base at V and 10 bases at J, with 10 bases between. The CDR3 runs to 12 residues. The DNA for the CDR3 is TGTGCCACCAGCAGAGCCCAGGGACTCTACACCTTC. This translates into CATSRAQGLYTF.

The chain is built from TRBV28 and TRBJ1-5; 8 positions match TRBD1. V dropped 7 bases and J dropped 5; count of bases not matched to a gene: 7. Germline V gives CDR1 MDHEN, CDR2 SYDVKM. This CDR3 region has 14 residues. CDR3 protein: CASTGGLLYQPQHF. As DNA, the CDR3 is TGTGCCAGCACAGGGGGCTTATTGTATCAGCCCCAGCATTTT.

For this clone: Given the absence of the conserved phenylalanine or tryptophan at the CDR3 end, a read error is likely. The DNA is omitted, as the CDR3 cannot be located on it reliably, and the CDR3 follows TCRdb's listing. This rearrangement joins TRBV6-5 to TRBJ1-1; the table's TRBD1 call for D was not verified on the DNA. The length of the CDR3 is 13 amino acids, counting both ends. Germline CDR1 MNHEY, CDR2 SVGAGI. CDR3 sequence reads: CASTHQGGRPTYS.